This is a list of T cell receptor beta chains from one sample in a study of T cells in narcolepsy. Clones were read by immunoSEQ multiplex PCR, and TCRdb kept only the in-frame ones, dropping some. The sample lists tens of thousands of clones; about nine tenths were seen once. Sample: CD45RA- memory CD4+ T cells from PBMCs. These receptors all come from a human donor with narcolepsy. Both conserved end residues are trimmed from each CDR3. Each record gives: V gene, clone size, J gene, CDR3 protein. Clone size is given for some rows only: seen once, a few or many times, or a class if the clone is expanded.

v_gene: TRBV9; abundance: -; j_gene: TRBJ2-7; CDR3aa: ASSVEHNRPWGEQY
v_gene: TRBV7-2; abundance: -; j_gene: TRBJ2-5; CDR3aa: ASSLLRAETQY
v_gene: TRBV6-5; abundance: -; j_gene: TRBJ1-3; CDR3aa: ASEGSGNTIY
v_gene: TRBV7-8; abundance: once; j_gene: TRBJ2-2; CDR3aa: ASSLAQGPGELF
v_gene: TRBV7-8; abundance: -; j_gene: TRBJ1-1; CDR3aa: ASSLAGATDTEAF
v_gene: TRBV21-1; abundance: -; j_gene: TRBJ2-7; CDR3aa: ASSKSRGTGFNEQY
v_gene: TRBV5-1; abundance: -; j_gene: TRBJ1-1; CDR3aa: ASSLAGGFDTEAF
v_gene: TRBV30; abundance: -; j_gene: TRBJ1-4; CDR3aa: AWEGRGNEKLF
v_gene: TRBV5-4; abundance: -; j_gene: TRBJ1-2; CDR3aa: ASRVTGGGHGYT
v_gene: TRBV7-9; abundance: -; j_gene: TRBJ2-5; CDR3aa: ASGLALGTSGQETQY
v_gene: TRBV2; abundance: -; j_gene: TRBJ1-5; CDR3aa: ATADGRNQPQH
v_gene: TRBV5-5; abundance: -; j_gene: TRBJ1-1; CDR3aa: ASSPAGDNTEAF
v_gene: TRBV29-1; abundance: -; j_gene: TRBJ2-3; CDR3aa: SVDPIGDTQY
v_gene: TRBV5-6; abundance: -; j_gene: TRBJ2-1; CDR3aa: ASSLAFRSMGWDEQF
v_gene: TRBV30; abundance: -; j_gene: TRBJ2-5; CDR3aa: AGVPGGSKETQY
v_gene: TRBV4-1; abundance: -; j_gene: TRBJ2-1; CDR3aa: ASSQGEQASGAEQF
v_gene: TRBV6-5; abundance: -; j_gene: TRBJ1-5; CDR3aa: ASSYSGSGNQPQH
v_gene: TRBV7-9; abundance: -; j_gene: TRBJ1-1; CDR3aa: ASSLISSRNTEAF
v_gene: TRBV19; abundance: -; j_gene: TRBJ1-1; CDR3aa: ATKQDPGTEAF
v_gene: TRBV4-1; abundance: -; j_gene: TRBJ2-5; CDR3aa: ASSQPTSGAETQY
v_gene: TRBV11-3; abundance: -; j_gene: TRBJ2-6; CDR3aa: ASRSTGARANVLT
v_gene: TRBV5-1; abundance: -; j_gene: TRBJ2-2; CDR3aa: ASSQDRGGLF
v_gene: TRBV15; abundance: few; j_gene: TRBJ2-4; CDR3aa: ATSRGQSKNIQY
v_gene: TRBV11-3; abundance: once; j_gene: TRBJ2-1; CDR3aa: ASSAGGGNEQF
v_gene: TRBV6-6; abundance: -; j_gene: TRBJ1-6; CDR3aa: ASRAQGNSPLH
v_gene: TRBV6-1; abundance: -; j_gene: TRBJ2-2; CDR3aa: ASTKDRNTGELF
v_gene: TRBV27; abundance: -; j_gene: TRBJ2-3; CDR3aa: ASRPAGVTDTQY
v_gene: TRBV6-1; abundance: -; j_gene: TRBJ2-7; CDR3aa: ASSAVGRGVSYEQY
v_gene: TRBV25-1; abundance: -; j_gene: TRBJ2-5; CDR3aa: ASSRTWGGQETQY
v_gene: TRBV30; abundance: once; j_gene: TRBJ2-2; CDR3aa: AWRPGFGNTGELF
v_gene: TRBV6-1; abundance: few; j_gene: TRBJ2-5; CDR3aa: ASSLRGPRGTQY
v_gene: TRBV11-2; abundance: -; j_gene: TRBJ2-1; CDR3aa: ASSLDQRDFPF
v_gene: TRBV4-1; abundance: -; j_gene: TRBJ1-1; CDR3aa: ASSLRQVGGNTEAF
v_gene: TRBV4-2; abundance: -; j_gene: TRBJ1-3; CDR3aa: ASSQVGGSSGNTIY
v_gene: TRBV7-9; abundance: -; j_gene: TRBJ1-2; CDR3aa: ASSQGRGYGYT